This T cell receptor (beta chain) comes out of a study of long-term antiretroviral therapy in people with HIV. Cryopreserved PBMC, at roughly 0.95-11 million per sample, were present before DNA extraction. The assay, immunoSEQ v3.0, was run at survey level. The table came from immunoSEQ multiplex PCR; TCRdb's copy has only in-frame clones and leaves some out. Altogether roughly 25,000 clones are present, 65% to 85% being singletons, with the ten largest covering around 10%. The germline gives CDR1 MNHNS, CDR2 SASEGT. The CDR3 extends over 10 amino acids. The receptor comes from a man aged 30 to 39 with HIV. Material: unsorted PBMCs, obtained 2.1 years after starting antiretroviral therapy. This rearrangement joins TRBV6-1 to TRBJ2-5; D is undetermined. The DNA end is a closer match to TRBJ2-7, so the J assignment may be wrong. The chain's CDR3 is CASGEYEQYF. CDR3 in DNA: TGTGCCAGCGGCGAATACGAGCAGTACTTC.